This TCR beta chain was profiled in a study of T cells in Graves' hyperthyroidism and ophthalmopathy (dated by TCRdb to the late 2010s). General notes on the study: Peripheral blood samples were taken at the time of initial diagnosis, prior to any treatment. TCR V-J signatures able to tell the groups apart were searched for in a discovery cohort of 90 to 100 patients, of whom about 40 had Graves' ophthalmopathy and 55 to 60 had stable Graves' hyperthyroidism. In addition, the study compared T-cell repertoires in thyroid tissue and in blood from over 5 Graves' hyperthyroidism patients. Whether ophthalmopathy could be predicted prospectively was tested in an independent validation cohort made up of 18 to 20 hyperthyroidism patients plus 17 patients who later progressed to ophthalmopathy. TCR Vbeta CDR3 sequencing of 120 to 150 peripheral blood samples (over 40 ophthalmopathy, under 80 hyperthyroidism and roughly 17 progressor patients) is reported in the paper. After sampling, hyperthyroidism patients received methimazole starting at 30 mg daily, and ophthalmopathy patients received high-dose intravenous methylprednisolone. The roughly 94 discovery patients were randomly divided into training and test sets at a 7:3 ratio. The paper's findings and limits, for the study overall: Most expanded thyroid clonotypes (frequency above 0.001) were also found in blood, which suggests that blood repertoires may mirror thyroid immune responses. Ophthalmopathy was separated from stable hyperthyroidism by a 13 V-J signature model, with 85% to 90% sensitivity and about 81% specificity obtained in cross-validation and 80%/75% obtained in testing. In validation, the model predicted progression to ophthalmopathy with just under 71% sensitivity and 72% to 75% specificity, a median of roughly seven months before onset. No statistical method was used to fix the sample size in advance, and group allocation was not hidden from the investigators.

This clonotype has a count of ten or more. This clone's antigen is unknown. Base qualities are not at hand, and no much larger clone is one base apart. A patient counted as having stable Graves' hyperthyroidism if no progression to ophthalmopathy occurred over 18 months of follow-up. Hyperthyroidism patients were newly diagnosed, with disease duration under 2 months, and aged 18 to 65 years. Exclusion was applied to patients with uncontrolled infections, other autoimmune diseases, pregnancy or lactation. Diagnoses were established on the basis of clinical symptoms, serum thyroxine and TRAb, thyroid ultrasound, and orbital computed tomography. Ficoll-Paque density gradient centrifugation was used to isolate PBMCs from about 9 ml of fresh peripheral blood. Trizol reagent was used to extract total RNA, and RNA quality was then checked on an Agilent 2100 Bioanalyzer. The TCR beta CDR3 regions were amplified from the RNA transcripts. The first round of RT-PCR for the TCR CDR3 was performed with the HTBI primer set and the Qiagen OneStep RT-PCR kit. The libraries were constructed in a second round of multiplex PCR and then size-selected and purified. Libraries were sequenced paired-end with 100 bp reads on an Illumina HiSeq2000. The original pipeline was this. SOAPnuke was used to process the raw data, with reads discarded if the reads contained adapters or uncalled bases, had a mean Phred below 15, or lacked an exact constant-primer or identifier match. High-quality paired reads were merged using COPE v1.2.5, and each unique nucleotide sequence was defined as a clonotype. Clonotypes were aligned to IMGT TRBV, TRBD and TRBJ reference segments using MiTCR v1.1. The analysis included only V-J combinations with a frequency above 0.0001, which together covered 99.2% of the repertoires. The TCS score was defined as the ratio of F50 (clonal expansion) to E x V (chaos), calculated using BLOSUM62-based TCRdist between CDR3 peptides within each V-J. Welch's t-statistics and random forest reduced approximately 520 V-J features to some 14, which were used in a naive Bayes classifier (R e1071). The similarity between thyroid and blood repertoires was quantified using the Morisita-Horn index. TCRdb trimmed the raw reads at Q25, called clones with MiXCR and kept productive beta chains. Every distinct CDR3 protein forms one entry, paired with its most common genes and DNA. These V and J calls rely on TCRdb rather than the paper's analysis. This sample has 750,000 to 950,000 distinct CDR3 sequences in its table, and over 35% of those were observed once. In total, the top ten clones hold around 9.3% of the sample.

Per the germline V gene, SNHLY is the CDR1 and FYNNEI is the CDR2. The CDR3 starts with the cysteine, ends with the phenylalanine, and has 14 residues. The read is trimmed to its CDR3 DNA, 42 bases read in frame from base 1. After removal of 4 bases from V and 3 bases from J, the junction retains 5 bases not matched to a gene. This receptor was taken from a man aged 18-30 years with Graves' hyperthyroidism. Material for sequencing was blood. The chain joins TRBV2 to TRBJ2-5; 7 bases in the middle match TRBD2. The CDR3 loop reads CASSGASGEETQYF. The nucleotide sequence is TGTGCCAGCAGTGGGGCCAGCGGGGAAGAGACCCAGTACTTC.